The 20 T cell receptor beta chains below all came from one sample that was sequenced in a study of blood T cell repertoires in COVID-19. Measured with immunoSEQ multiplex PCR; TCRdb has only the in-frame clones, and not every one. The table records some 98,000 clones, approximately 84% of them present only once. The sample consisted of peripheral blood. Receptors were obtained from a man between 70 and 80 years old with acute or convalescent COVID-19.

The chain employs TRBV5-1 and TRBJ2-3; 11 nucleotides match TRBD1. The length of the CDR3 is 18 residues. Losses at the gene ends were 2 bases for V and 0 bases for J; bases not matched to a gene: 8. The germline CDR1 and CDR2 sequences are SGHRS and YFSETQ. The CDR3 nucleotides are TGCGCCAGCAGCTTCGGGACAGGGGGTACTCCTAGCACAGATACGCAGTATTTT. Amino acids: CASSFGTGGTPSTDTQYF.

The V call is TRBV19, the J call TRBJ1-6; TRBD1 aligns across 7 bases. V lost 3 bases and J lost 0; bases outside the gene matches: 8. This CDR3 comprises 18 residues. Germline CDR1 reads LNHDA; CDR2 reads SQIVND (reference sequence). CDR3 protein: CASSIRTGSSSYNSPLHF. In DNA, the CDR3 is TGTGCCAGTAGTATCCGGACAGGTTCGAGCTCCTATAATTCACCCCTCCACTTT.

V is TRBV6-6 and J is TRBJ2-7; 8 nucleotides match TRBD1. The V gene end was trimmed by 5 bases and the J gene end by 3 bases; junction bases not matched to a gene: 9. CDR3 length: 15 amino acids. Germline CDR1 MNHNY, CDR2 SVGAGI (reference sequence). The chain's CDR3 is CASSNPGTGVYEQYF. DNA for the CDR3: TGTGCCAGCAGTAACCCCGGGACAGGTGTCTACGAGCAGTACTTC.

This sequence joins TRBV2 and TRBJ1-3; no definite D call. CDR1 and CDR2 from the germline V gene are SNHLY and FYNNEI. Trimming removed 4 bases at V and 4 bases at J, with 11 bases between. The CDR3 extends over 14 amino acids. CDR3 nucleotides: TGTGCCAGCAGTGGGGCCCCTATCGGAAACACCATATATTTT. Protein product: CASSGAPIGNTIYF. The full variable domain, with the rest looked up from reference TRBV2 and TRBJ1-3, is EPEVTQTPSHQVTQMGQEVILRCVPISNHLYFYWYRQILGQKVEFLVSFYNNEISEKSEIFDDQFSVERPDGSNFTLKIRSTKLEDSAMYFCASSGAPIGNTIYFGEGSWLTVV.

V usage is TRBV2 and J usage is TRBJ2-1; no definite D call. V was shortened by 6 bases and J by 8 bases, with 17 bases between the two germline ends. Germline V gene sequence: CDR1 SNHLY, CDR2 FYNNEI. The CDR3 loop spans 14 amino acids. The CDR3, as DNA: TGTGCCAGCAGGCCGAATAACTCGCCCCATGAGCAGTTCTTC. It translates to CASRPNNSPHEQFF.

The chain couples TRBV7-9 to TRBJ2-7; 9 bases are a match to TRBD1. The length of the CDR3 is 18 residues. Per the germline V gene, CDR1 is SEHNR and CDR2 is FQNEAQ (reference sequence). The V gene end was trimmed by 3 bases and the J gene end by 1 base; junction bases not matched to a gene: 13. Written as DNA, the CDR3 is TGTGCCAGCAGCTTTCAGTTTTTGGTGGACAGGGGATCCTACGAGCAGTACTTC. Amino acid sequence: CASSFQFLVDRGSYEQYF.

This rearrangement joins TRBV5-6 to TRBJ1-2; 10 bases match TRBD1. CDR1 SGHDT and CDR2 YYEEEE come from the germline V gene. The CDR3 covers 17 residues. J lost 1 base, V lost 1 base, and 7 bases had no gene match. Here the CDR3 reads CASSLTLTGGINYGYTF. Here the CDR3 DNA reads TGTGCCAGCAGCTTGACCTTGACAGGGGGCATTAACTATGGCTACACCTTC.

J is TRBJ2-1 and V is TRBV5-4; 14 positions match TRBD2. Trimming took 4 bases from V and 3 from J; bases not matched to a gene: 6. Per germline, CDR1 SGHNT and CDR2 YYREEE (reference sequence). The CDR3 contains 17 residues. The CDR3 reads CASSAGTSGSGYNEQFF. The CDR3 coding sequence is TGTGCCAGCAGCGCTGGGACTAGCGGGAGCGGCTACAATGAGCAGTTCTTC.

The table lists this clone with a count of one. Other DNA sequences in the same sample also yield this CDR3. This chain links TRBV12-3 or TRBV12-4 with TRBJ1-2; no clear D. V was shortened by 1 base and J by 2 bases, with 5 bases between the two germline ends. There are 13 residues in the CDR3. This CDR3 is CASSLGQNYGYTF. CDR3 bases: TGTGCCAGCAGTTTAGGGCAGAACTATGGCTACACCTTC.

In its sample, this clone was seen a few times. The CDR3, as DNA: TGCGCCAGCAGCGATGTACAGGGAGGGGCCGGGGAGCTGTTTTTT. Translated: CASSDVQGGAGELFF. V is TRBV5-1 and J is TRBJ2-2, with D possibly matching TRBD2 (7 bases). Trimming cost V 4 bases and J 6 bases, with 16 bases left between them. Per germline, CDR1 SGHRS and CDR2 YFSETQ. This CDR3 spans 15 amino acids.

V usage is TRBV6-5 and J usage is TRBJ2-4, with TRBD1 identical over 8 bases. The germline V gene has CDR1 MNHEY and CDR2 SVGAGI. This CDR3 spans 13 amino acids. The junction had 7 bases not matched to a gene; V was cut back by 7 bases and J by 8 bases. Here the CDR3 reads CASKGDRGYIQYF. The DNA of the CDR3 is TGTGCCAGCAAGGGAGACAGGGGTTACATTCAGTACTTC.

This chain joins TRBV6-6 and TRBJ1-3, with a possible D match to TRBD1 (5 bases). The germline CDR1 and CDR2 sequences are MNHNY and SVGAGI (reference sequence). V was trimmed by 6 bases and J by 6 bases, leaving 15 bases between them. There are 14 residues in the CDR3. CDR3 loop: CASRSQGSVNTIYF. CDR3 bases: TGTGCCAGCAGGTCCCAGGGTTCGGTAAACACCATATATTTT.

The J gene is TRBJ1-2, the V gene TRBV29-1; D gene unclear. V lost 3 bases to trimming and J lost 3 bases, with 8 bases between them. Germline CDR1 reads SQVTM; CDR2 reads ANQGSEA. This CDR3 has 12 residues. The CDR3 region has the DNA TGCAGCGTTGATGGGCTTGACTATGGCTACACCTTC. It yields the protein CSVDGLDYGYTF. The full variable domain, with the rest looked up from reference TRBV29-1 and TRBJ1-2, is SAVISQKPSRDICQRGTSLTIQCQVDSQVTMMFWYRQQPGQSLTLIATANQGSEATYESGFVIDKFPISRPNLTFSTLTVSNMSPEDSSIYLCSVDGLDYGYTFGSGTRLTVV.

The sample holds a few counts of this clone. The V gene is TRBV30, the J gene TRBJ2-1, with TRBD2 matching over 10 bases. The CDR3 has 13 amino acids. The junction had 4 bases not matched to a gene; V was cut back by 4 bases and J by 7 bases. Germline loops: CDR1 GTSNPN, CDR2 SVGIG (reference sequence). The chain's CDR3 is CAWTSGSGNEQFF. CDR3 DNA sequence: TGTGCCTGGACTAGCGGGAGCGGAAATGAGCAGTTCTTC.

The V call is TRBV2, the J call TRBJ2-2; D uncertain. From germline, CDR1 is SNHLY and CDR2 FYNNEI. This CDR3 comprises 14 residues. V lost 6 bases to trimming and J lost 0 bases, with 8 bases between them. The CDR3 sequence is CASRQFANTGELFF. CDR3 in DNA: TGTGCCAGCAGACAGTTCGCGAACACCGGGGAGCTGTTTTTT.

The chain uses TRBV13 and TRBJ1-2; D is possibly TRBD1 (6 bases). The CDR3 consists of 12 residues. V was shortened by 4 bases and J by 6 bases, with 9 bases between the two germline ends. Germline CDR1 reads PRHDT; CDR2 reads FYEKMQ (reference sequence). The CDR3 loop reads CASSWYRDGYTF. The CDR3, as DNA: TGTGCCAGCAGCTGGTACAGGGATGGCTACACCTTC.

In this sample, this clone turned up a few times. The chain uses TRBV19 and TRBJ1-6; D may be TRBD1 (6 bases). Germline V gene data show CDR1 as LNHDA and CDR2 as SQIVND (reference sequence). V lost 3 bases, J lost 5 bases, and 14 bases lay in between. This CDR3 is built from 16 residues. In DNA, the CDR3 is TGTGCCAGTAGTATCGCACGGACAGCCAATAATTCACCCCTCCACTTT. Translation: CASSIARTANNSPLHF.

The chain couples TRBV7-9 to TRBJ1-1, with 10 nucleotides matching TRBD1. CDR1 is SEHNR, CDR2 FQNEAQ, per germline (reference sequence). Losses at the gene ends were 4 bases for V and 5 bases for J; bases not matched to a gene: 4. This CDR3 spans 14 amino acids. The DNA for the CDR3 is TGTGCCAGCAGCTCACCGGGACAGGGGACTGAAGCTTTCTTT. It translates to CASSSPGQGTEAFF.

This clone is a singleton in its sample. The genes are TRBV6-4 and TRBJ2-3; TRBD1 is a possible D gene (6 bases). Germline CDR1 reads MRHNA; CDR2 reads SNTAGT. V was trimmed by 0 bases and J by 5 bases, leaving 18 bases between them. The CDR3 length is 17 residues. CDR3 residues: CASSDSGAGASQDTQYF. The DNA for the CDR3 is TGTGCCAGCAGTGACTCGGGGGCGGGCGCTAGCCAAGATACGCAGTATTTT.

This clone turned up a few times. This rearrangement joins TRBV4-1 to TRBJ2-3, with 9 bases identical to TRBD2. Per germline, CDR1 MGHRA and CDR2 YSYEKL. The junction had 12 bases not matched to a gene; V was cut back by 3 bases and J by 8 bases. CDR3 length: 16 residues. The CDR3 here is CASSQFTSGPSGTQYF. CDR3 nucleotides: TGCGCCAGCAGCCAGTTTACTAGCGGGCCTTCAGGTACGCAGTATTTT.